The rows below give T cell receptor beta chains drawn from one sample of a study of STAT5B mutations in CD4+ large granular lymphocyte leukemia. Clones were sequenced by immunoSEQ multiplex PCR, and TCRdb holds only the in-frame ones, with some missing. Of tens of thousands of clones detected, about four fifths appear once; the ten largest clones hold 3.5% to 4%. Material for sequencing was CD4+ T cells from blood buffy coats. Every receptor here comes from a human donor in good health. Each CDR3 is given with its conserved first and last residue. A D gene is named only where the DNA matches it firmly. Some rows have no size entry. The others give once, few or many, or a class for an expanded clone.

j_gene: TRBJ2-2; abundance: few; d_gene: -; v_gene: TRBV19; len: 13; CDR3nt: TGTGCCAGTAGTGCGGAAAACACCGGGGAGCTGTTTTTT; CDR3aa: CASSAENTGELFF
j_gene: TRBJ2-6; abundance: -; d_gene: -; v_gene: TRBV4-1; len: 20; CDR3nt: TGCGCCAGCAGCCAAGCGTCAGCACCAGGAGGAGGGTCTGGGGCCAACGTCCTGACTTTC; CDR3aa: CASSQASAPGGGSGANVLTF
j_gene: TRBJ1-5; abundance: -; d_gene: -; v_gene: TRBV5-5; len: 15; CDR3nt: TGTGCCAGCAGCTTGGAGGGACACGCTAATCAGCCCCAGCATTTT; CDR3aa: CASSLEGHANQPQHF
j_gene: TRBJ2-2; abundance: -; d_gene: -; v_gene: TRBV5-1; len: 14; CDR3nt: TGCGCCAGCAAAGGGACCGCGAACACCGGGGAGCTGTTTTTT; CDR3aa: CASKGTANTGELFF
j_gene: TRBJ2-2; abundance: -; d_gene: TRBD2; v_gene: TRBV4-2; len: 18; CDR3nt: TGTGCCAGCAGCCCGCAAATTGGGGCGGGAGGGCCATCGGGGGAGCTGTTTTTT; CDR3aa: CASSPQIGAGGPSGELFF
j_gene: TRBJ2-2; abundance: -; d_gene: -; v_gene: TRBV7-8; len: 16; CDR3nt: TGTGCCAGCAGCTGGGGACGCAGCGCGAACACCGGGGAGCTGTTTTTT; CDR3aa: CASSWGRSANTGELFF
j_gene: TRBJ1-2; abundance: -; d_gene: TRBD1; v_gene: TRBV2; len: 13; CDR3nt: TGTGCCAGCAGTCCCGGGACAGTCTATGGCTACACCTTC; CDR3aa: CASSPGTVYGYTF
j_gene: TRBJ2-5; abundance: -; d_gene: TRBD1; v_gene: TRBV7-3; len: 17; CDR3nt: TGTGCCAGCAGCTCCGGGGGTGCGGGCAGGGGGCGAGAGACCCAGTACTTC; CDR3aa: CASSSGGAGRGRETQYF
j_gene: TRBJ1-4; abundance: few; d_gene: -; v_gene: TRBV6-5; len: 13; CDR3nt: TGTGCCAGCAGCCGGACAGTAAATGAAAAACTGTTTTTT; CDR3aa: CASSRTVNEKLFF
j_gene: TRBJ1-5; abundance: once; d_gene: -; v_gene: TRBV6-6; len: 14; CDR3nt: TGTGCCAGCAGCCGGGGCCTAACACACCAGCCCCAGCATTTT; CDR3aa: CASSRGLTHQPQHF
j_gene: TRBJ2-7; abundance: -; d_gene: TRBD1; v_gene: TRBV7-2; len: 13; CDR3nt: TGTGCCAGCAGCCTAGGGGGCGGGTACGAGCAGTACTTC; CDR3aa: CASSLGGGYEQYF
j_gene: TRBJ2-7; abundance: -; d_gene: -; v_gene: TRBV5-1; len: 15; CDR3nt: TGCGCCAGCAGCCTTGGTTGGGGGAACTCCTACGAGCAGTACTTC; CDR3aa: CASSLGWGNSYEQYF
j_gene: TRBJ1-4; abundance: -; d_gene: TRBD1; v_gene: TRBV7-9; len: 15; CDR3nt: TGTGCCAGCAGCTTGTCCGGGACAGGGGGAGAAAAACTGTTTTTT; CDR3aa: CASSLSGTGGEKLFF
j_gene: TRBJ1-1; abundance: -; d_gene: -; v_gene: TRBV28; len: 14; CDR3nt: TGTGCCAGCAGTCCCACGGGGCAGTTCACTGAAGCTTTCTTT; CDR3aa: CASSPTGQFTEAFF
j_gene: TRBJ1-4; abundance: -; d_gene: -; v_gene: TRBV10-3; len: 12; CDR3nt: TGTGCCACGACCCCAACTAATGAAAAACTGTTTTTT; CDR3aa: CATTPTNEKLFF
j_gene: TRBJ2-1; abundance: -; d_gene: TRBD1; v_gene: TRBV5-1; len: 13; CDR3nt: TGCGCCAGCAGTCAGACAGGGAACAATGAGCAGTTCTTC; CDR3aa: CASSQTGNNEQFF
j_gene: TRBJ1-5; abundance: -; d_gene: -; v_gene: TRBV2; len: 15; CDR3nt: TGTGCCAGTGAAGGGGACCTAACAGGGACTCAGCCCCAGCATTTT; CDR3aa: CASEGDLTGTQPQHF
j_gene: TRBJ1-3; abundance: -; d_gene: -; v_gene: TRBV5-6; len: 17; CDR3nt: TGTGCCAGCAGCTCTACTGGGCTCCGGGTCTCTGGAAACACCATATATTTT; CDR3aa: CASSSTGLRVSGNTIYF
j_gene: TRBJ1-2; abundance: -; d_gene: -; v_gene: TRBV5-1; len: 15; CDR3nt: TGCGCCAGCAGCGGGCTTGCCCCGGGGGACTATGGCTACACCTTC; CDR3aa: CASSGLAPGDYGYTF
j_gene: TRBJ2-7; abundance: -; d_gene: -; v_gene: TRBV5-4; len: 16; CDR3nt: TGTGCCAGCAGCCGTGAGGTTACGAGGGGCGGCTACGAGCAGTACTTC; CDR3aa: CASSREVTRGGYEQYF
j_gene: TRBJ2-2; abundance: -; d_gene: -; v_gene: TRBV7-6; len: 13; CDR3nt: TGTGCCAGCAGCTTAATGAGTACCGGGGAGCTGTTTTTT; CDR3aa: CASSLMSTGELFF
j_gene: TRBJ1-2; abundance: -; d_gene: -; v_gene: TRBV6-1; len: 13; CDR3nt: TGTGCCAGCATGGAATCACTGCCCTATGGCTACACCTTC; CDR3aa: CASMESLPYGYTF